What follows are 16 T cell receptor beta chains derived from one specimen sequenced in a study of early T cells in non-severe SARS-CoV-2 infection. TCRdb re-called the 5' RACE reads with MiXCR, one entry per CDR3 protein. The top ten hold over 5% of the sample, which has tens of thousands of distinct CDR3 sequences, approximately 5.3% seen once. The sequenced sample was whole blood. These TCRs come from an adult who was a healthcare worker with PCR-confirmed SARS-CoV-2 infection or an uninfected control (not recorded which).

This clonotype came up a few times. This chain connects TRBV2 to TRBJ2-6; D possibly corresponds to TRBD1 (6 bases). The CDR3 covers 16 residues. CDR1 is SNHLY, CDR2 FYNNEI, per germline. V was clipped by 6 bases and J by 0 bases, with 12 bases between them. CDR3 residues: CASSLTGGSGANVLTF. Here the CDR3 DNA reads TGTGCCAGCAGCCTGACAGGTGGCTCTGGGGCCAACGTCCTGACTTTC. The full variable domain, rest sourced from reference TRBV2 and TRBJ2-6, is EPEVTQTPSHQVTQMGQEVILRCVPISNHLYFYWYRQILGQKVEFLVSFYNNEISEKSEIFDDQFSVERPDGSNFTLKIRSTKLEDSAMYFCASSLTGGSGANVLTFGAGSRLTVL.

CDR3 protein: CSVDKGTNTEAFF. In nucleotides, the CDR3 is TGCAGCGTTGACAAGGGAACGAACACTGAAGCTTTCTTT. This chain uses TRBV29-1 with TRBJ1-1; D gene uncertain. Trimming shortened V by 3 bases and J by 1 base, and 9 bases separated the two germline ends. Germline loops: CDR1 SQVTM, CDR2 ANQGSEA. The CDR3 totals 13 residues.

There are a few counts of this clonotype. The chain couples TRBV10-3 to TRBJ2-5; TRBD2 matches at 9 bases. J was trimmed by 0 bases and V by 2 bases; bases with no gene match: 7. This CDR3 region has 17 residues. Germline lookup yields CDR1 ENHRY and CDR2 SYGVKD. CDR3 in amino acids: CAISEGRLAGNQETQYF. CDR3 DNA sequence: TGTGCCATCAGTGAGGGGCGGCTAGCGGGAAACCAAGAGACCCAGTACTTC.

This clonotype was seen many times. The chain couples TRBV5-1 to TRBJ1-3; D possibly corresponds to TRBD1 (6 bases). CDR1 is SGHRS and CDR2 is YFSETQ in the germline V gene. The CDR3 runs to 16 residues. Trimming cost V 0 bases and J 0 bases, with 10 bases left between them. The CDR3 sequence: CASSLDRASSGNTIYF. The CDR3, as DNA: TGCGCCAGCAGCTTGGACAGGGCGAGCTCTGGAAACACCATATATTTT.

The sample holds many counts of this clonotype. The V call is TRBV5-1, the J call TRBJ1-2; D remains ambiguous. Germline loops: CDR1 SGHRS, CDR2 YFSETQ. CDR3 length: 13 amino acids. Trimming removed 5 bases at V and 0 bases at J, with 8 bases between. CDR3 loop: CASRRGANYGYTF. The CDR3 DNA sequence: TGCGCCAGCAGACGGGGAGCTAACTATGGCTACACCTTC.

This clonotype came up many times. J is TRBJ1-4 and V is TRBV30; D ambiguous. V lost 3 bases and J 8 bases, leaving 10 bases between the germline ends. The length of the CDR3 is 12 residues. Germline V gene sequence: CDR1 GTSNPN, CDR2 SVGIG (reference sequence). The CDR3 coding sequence is TGTGCCTGGAGAAGAAGAGGGGAAAAACTGTTTTTT. Translation: CAWRRRGEKLFF.

The chain recombines TRBV5-1 with TRBJ2-1; 9 nucleotides align to TRBD1. The ends lost 3 bases at V and 3 bases at J; junction bases unmatched: 4. Germline lookup yields CDR1 SGHRS and CDR2 YFSETQ. This CDR3 region has 15 residues. In DNA, the CDR3 is TGCGCCAGCAGCTCCGACAGGGGGATCTACAATGAGCAGTTCTTC. Amino acids: CASSSDRGIYNEQFF.

The V gene is TRBV7-9, the J gene TRBJ2-3; 7 nucleotides agree with TRBD1. J was trimmed by 5 bases and V by 4 bases; bases with no gene match: 9. The CDR3 spans 15 residues. The V gene's germline CDR1 is SEHNR and CDR2 FQNEAQ (reference sequence). The CDR3 sequence is CASSSYGQALDTQYF. Written as DNA, the CDR3 is TGTGCCAGCAGCTCCTACGGACAGGCCCTAGATACGCAGTATTTT.

This clonotype was seen ten or more times. The rearrangement uses TRBV28 and TRBJ2-7, with TRBD1 matching over 9 bases. V lost 8 bases and J lost 2; bases outside the gene matches: 1. Germline V gene data show CDR1 as MDHEN and CDR2 as SYDVKM. This CDR3 region has 12 residues. The CDR3 protein is CASGTGPYEQYF. The CDR3 nucleotides read TGTGCCAGCGGGACAGGGCCCTACGAGCAGTACTTC.

This clonotype was detected many times. The chain carries TRBV11-2 and TRBJ1-1, with D maybe TRBD1 (5 bases). The CDR3 is made up of 13 amino acids. CDR1 SGHAT and CDR2 FQNNGV come from the germline V gene. V was pared by 4 bases and J by 5 bases, with 11 bases between. DNA of the CDR3: TGTGCCAGCAGCTCTGGGAGGGGAACTGAAGCTTTCTTT. Its translation: CASSSGRGTEAFF.

This clonotype was detected many times. The rearrangement links TRBV5-4 to TRBJ2-1; 10 bases match TRBD2. V lost 0 bases to trimming and J lost 8 bases; unmatched junction nucleotides: 5. The CDR3 is made up of 15 amino acids. From germline, CDR1 is SGHNT and CDR2 YYREEE (reference sequence). The CDR3 DNA reads as TGTGCCAGCAGCTTGGTCCTAGCGGGAGAGGATGAGCAGTTCTTC. It encodes CASSLVLAGEDEQFF.

This clonotype has at least ten counts. This chain connects TRBV10-3 to TRBJ2-3, with 10 positions matching TRBD2. The CDR3 runs to 15 residues. Unmatched junction bases numbered 12, after V lost 9 bases and J lost 6 bases. The germline V gene encodes CDR1 ENHRY and CDR2 SYGVKD. The DNA of the CDR3 is TGTGCCATAGGAGCTACTAGCGGGACTGGCGATACGCAGTATTTT. This sequence encodes CAIGATSGTGDTQYF.

There are many counts of this clonotype. The chain recombines TRBV4-1 with TRBJ2-7; D unclear. Germline CDR1 is MGHRA and CDR2 is YSYEKL. This CDR3 comprises 14 residues. The germline V and J ends were trimmed by 4 bases and 2 bases, with 12 bases remaining between them. This CDR3 is CASSRIGPTYEQYF. DNA for the CDR3: TGCGCCAGCAGCCGCATAGGCCCCACCTACGAGCAGTACTTC.

This clonotype was seen ten or more times. V usage is TRBV9 and J usage is TRBJ2-5; possible D gene TRBD2, 6 bases. This CDR3 spans 15 amino acids. V lost 4 bases and J lost 2, with 15 bases in between. Germline V lookup: CDR1 SGDLS, CDR2 YYNGEE. The CDR3 here is CASSFSGTLQETQYF. The CDR3 nucleotides read TGTGCCAGCAGCTTTAGCGGAACCTTACAAGAGACCCAGTACTTC.

This clonotype was recorded many times. The chain has TRBV7-2 and TRBJ2-1; D uncertain. The CDR3 loop spans 15 amino acids. CDR1 is SGHTA, CDR2 FQGNSA, per germline. V was trimmed by 3 bases and J by 0 bases, leaving 9 bases between them. The CDR3: CASSFRVSSYNEQFF. CDR3 sequence (DNA): TGTGCCAGCAGCTTTCGGGTTAGCTCCTACAATGAGCAGTTCTTC.

This clonotype turned up a few times. This chain joins TRBV2 and TRBJ2-7, with D possibly TRBD2 on 7 matching bases. CDR1 is SNHLY, CDR2 FYNNEI, per germline. The CDR3 contains 12 residues. Trimming left V 8 bases short and J 2 bases short, with 10 bases between. The CDR3 sequence: CASGRGTYEQYF. The CDR3 DNA reads as TGTGCCAGCGGGAGGGGGACCTACGAGCAGTACTTC.